This is a list of T cell receptor beta chains from one sample in a study of vaccination effects on CD4 cells after COVID-19. No antigen has been assigned to these receptors. TCRdb's copy holds only in-frame clones and misses some; the assay was immunoSEQ multiplex PCR. The sample consists of about 45,000 clones, 70% to 75% of them appearing once. The sample consisted of CD4+ T cells from PBMCs cultured without peptide, taken before COVID-19 vaccination. Receptors were obtained from a human donor who had a prior SARS-CoV-2 infection. Both conserved end residues are part of each CDR3. A D gene is named only where the DNA matches it firmly. Only some rows state a clone size, as once, few, many or a class for expanded clones.

v_call: TRBV2
j_call: TRBJ2-1
clone_size: -
d_call: -
cdr3_nt: TGTGCCAGCAGTGAAGATCTAGTGGTGGACAATGAGCAGTTCTTC
cdr3_aa: CASSEDLVVDNEQFF

v_call: TRBV7-9
j_call: TRBJ2-7
clone_size: -
d_call: -
cdr3_nt: TGTGCCAGATGGGACGGAGGAGGTCAGCAGTACTTC
cdr3_aa: CARWDGGGQQYF

v_call: TRBV3-1/TRBV3-2
j_call: TRBJ2-3
clone_size: -
d_call: TRBD2
cdr3_nt: TGTGCCAGCAGCCAGGGGCACGGACTAGCGGGAGAAGATACGCAGTATTTT
cdr3_aa: CASSQGHGLAGEDTQYF

v_call: TRBV30
j_call: TRBJ2-5
clone_size: -
d_call: -
cdr3_nt: TGTGCCTGGAGTGTGAACAGAAAAGAGACCCAGTACTTC
cdr3_aa: CAWSVNRKETQYF

v_call: TRBV7-3
j_call: TRBJ2-2
clone_size: -
d_call: -
cdr3_nt: TGTGCCAGCAGCTTTTTGAACACCGGGGAGCTGTTTTTT
cdr3_aa: CASSFLNTGELFF

v_call: TRBV4-1
j_call: TRBJ2-6
clone_size: -
d_call: -
cdr3_nt: TGCGCCAGCAGCCACCCGGCCGTACTTGGGGCCAACGTCCTGACTTTC
cdr3_aa: CASSHPAVLGANVLTF

v_call: TRBV9
j_call: TRBJ2-2
clone_size: -
d_call: -
cdr3_nt: TGTGCCAGCAGCCCTCAGATCGGCACGAACACCGGGGAGCTGTTTTTT
cdr3_aa: CASSPQIGTNTGELFF

v_call: TRBV18
j_call: TRBJ1-5
clone_size: -
d_call: -
cdr3_nt: TGTGCCAGCTCACCACCGGCGGGGGCCGGTCAGCCCCAGCATTTT
cdr3_aa: CASSPPAGAGQPQHF

v_call: TRBV29-1
j_call: TRBJ1-4
clone_size: -
d_call: -
cdr3_nt: TGCAGCGTTGAGGGGCCTGGGGGAGAAAAACTGTTTTTT
cdr3_aa: CSVEGPGGEKLFF

v_call: TRBV6-2/TRBV6-3
j_call: TRBJ2-1
clone_size: -
d_call: -
cdr3_nt: TGTGCCAGCAGTTACTGGCGCAATGAGCAGTTCTTC
cdr3_aa: CASSYWRNEQFF

v_call: TRBV2
j_call: TRBJ1-3
clone_size: -
d_call: -
cdr3_nt: TGTGCCAGCAGTGAGGGATTTGGACGGGACGGCGAAGGGGCTACCATATATTTT
cdr3_aa: CASSEGFGRDGEGATIYF

v_call: TRBV5-4
j_call: TRBJ2-1
clone_size: -
d_call: TRBD2
cdr3_nt: TGTGCCAGCAGCGTGGGACTAGCGGGAGCTATTTACAATGAGCAGTTCTTC
cdr3_aa: CASSVGLAGAIYNEQFF

v_call: TRBV5-1
j_call: TRBJ2-3
clone_size: -
d_call: -
cdr3_nt: TGCGCCAGCAGTTTGAGGTTAGCGGCTAGCACAGATACGCAGTATTTT
cdr3_aa: CASSLRLAASTDTQYF

v_call: TRBV7-8
j_call: TRBJ1-2
clone_size: -
d_call: -
cdr3_nt: TGTGCCAGCAGCTTAGCCGAGGGATTCCTCTATGGCTACACCTTC
cdr3_aa: CASSLAEGFLYGYTF

v_call: TRBV7-2
j_call: TRBJ1-1
clone_size: once
d_call: -
cdr3_nt: TGTGCCAGCACCCCCACCGGCCTGGGGAGAAGTTTCTTCACTGAAGCTTTCTTT
cdr3_aa: CASTPTGLGRSFFTEAFF

v_call: TRBV5-1
j_call: TRBJ2-1
clone_size: -
d_call: -
cdr3_nt: TGCGCCAGCAGCTTGGGTAACTCCTACAATGAGCAGTTCTTC
cdr3_aa: CASSLGNSYNEQFF

v_call: TRBV4-2
j_call: TRBJ2-5
clone_size: -
d_call: -
cdr3_nt: TGTGCCAGCAGCCGGGACAATCAAGAGACCCAGTACTTC
cdr3_aa: CASSRDNQETQYF

v_call: TRBV9
j_call: TRBJ1-1
clone_size: -
d_call: -
cdr3_nt: TGTGCCAGCAGCGTAGTGTGGAGAAGTGAAGCTTTCTTT
cdr3_aa: CASSVVWRSEAFF

v_call: TRBV24-1
j_call: TRBJ2-5
clone_size: -
d_call: TRBD1
cdr3_nt: TGTGCCACCAGTGCCTATGAGGGACAGGTCCGGGAGACCCAGTACTTC
cdr3_aa: CATSAYEGQVRETQYF

v_call: TRBV18
j_call: TRBJ1-4
clone_size: -
d_call: TRBD1
cdr3_nt: TGTGCCAGCTCACCGGGACAGGGACCTAATGAAAAACTGTTTTTT
cdr3_aa: CASSPGQGPNEKLFF

v_call: TRBV7-2
j_call: TRBJ2-3
clone_size: -
d_call: -
cdr3_nt: TGTGCCAGCAGCTTAGCTGGTGGGCTTGGAGATACGCAGTATTTT
cdr3_aa: CASSLAGGLGDTQYF

v_call: TRBV6-5
j_call: TRBJ1-2
clone_size: -
d_call: -
cdr3_nt: TGTGCCAGCAGCCCGGACGGCGCATACTATGGCTACACCTTC
cdr3_aa: CASSPDGAYYGYTF

v_call: TRBV13
j_call: TRBJ1-2
clone_size: -
d_call: -
cdr3_nt: TGTGCCAGCAGCTTGCGACAGGCGAACAGCTATGGCTACACCTTC
cdr3_aa: CASSLRQANSYGYTF

v_call: TRBV5-1
j_call: TRBJ2-4
clone_size: -
d_call: TRBD1
cdr3_nt: TGCGCCAGCAGCCTCAACCTACAGGGGTCCGGAAACATTCAGTACTTC
cdr3_aa: CASSLNLQGSGNIQYF

v_call: TRBV24-1
j_call: TRBJ2-2
clone_size: -
d_call: -
cdr3_nt: TGTGCCACCAAAGGGAACACCGGGGAGCTGTTTTTT
cdr3_aa: CATKGNTGELFF

v_call: TRBV5-1
j_call: TRBJ1-5
clone_size: -
d_call: TRBD1
cdr3_nt: TGCGCCAGCAGCCTCGGGACAGCAAGCTCCGGCGATCAGCCCCAGCATTTT
cdr3_aa: CASSLGTASSGDQPQHF

v_call: TRBV19
j_call: TRBJ1-2
clone_size: -
d_call: -
cdr3_nt: TGTGCCAGTACCATTCAGGGGTTAGGTGGCTACACCTTC
cdr3_aa: CASTIQGLGGYTF

v_call: TRBV5-5
j_call: TRBJ2-7
clone_size: -
d_call: TRBD2
cdr3_nt: TGTGCCAGCAGCTTGTCCGCGGGGGGTTACGGTGAGCAGTACTTC
cdr3_aa: CASSLSAGGYGEQYF

v_call: TRBV5-5
j_call: TRBJ1-2
clone_size: -
d_call: TRBD1
cdr3_nt: TGTGCCAGCAGCACTCAGGACAGGGGATTTGATGGCTACACCTTC
cdr3_aa: CASSTQDRGFDGYTF

v_call: TRBV3-1/TRBV3-2
j_call: TRBJ1-1
clone_size: -
d_call: -
cdr3_nt: TGTGCCAGCAGCCAGAATACGGTGGGTGCTTTCTTT
cdr3_aa: CASSQNTVGAFF

v_call: TRBV5-6
j_call: TRBJ2-1
clone_size: few
d_call: -
cdr3_nt: TGTGCCAGCAGCTTGGCCGATCGGTGCAATGAGCAGTTCTTC
cdr3_aa: CASSLADRCNEQFF

v_call: TRBV6-2/TRBV6-3
j_call: TRBJ2-7
clone_size: few
d_call: TRBD2
cdr3_nt: TGTGCCAGCAGTTATCGTCTAGCGGGACCCTCCTCCTACGAGCAGTACTTC
cdr3_aa: CASSYRLAGPSSYEQYF

v_call: TRBV4-2
j_call: TRBJ2-7
clone_size: -
d_call: -
cdr3_nt: TGTGCCAGCAGCCGGACCAGGGGTGACGAGCAGTACTTC
cdr3_aa: CASSRTRGDEQYF

v_call: TRBV18
j_call: TRBJ2-1
clone_size: -
d_call: -
cdr3_nt: TGTGCCAGCTCACGGGGGGATCCCGTATACAATGAGCAGTTCTTC
cdr3_aa: CASSRGDPVYNEQFF

v_call: TRBV28
j_call: TRBJ1-5
clone_size: -
d_call: TRBD1
cdr3_nt: TGTGCCAGCAGTCCGGGACAGGGAGACAATCAGCCCCAGCATTTT
cdr3_aa: CASSPGQGDNQPQHF